This TCR beta chain was found in a study of T cell responses to AZD1222 COVID-19 vaccine. Points from the study as a whole: Sampling that yielded the repertoires occurred only after the peak T cell response.

Libraries were prepared by immunoSEQ multiplex PCR; TCRdb keeps only in-frame clonotypes and omits some of them. This sample has roughly 150,000 clones, with roughly nine tenths found just once. With 1 base removed from V and 0 bases from J, the gap between germline ends came to 4 bases. The CDR3 has 14 residues. Per germline, CDR1 SGHAT and CDR2 FQNNGV. Concerning this clone: What it recognizes is unknown.

The chain couples TRBV11-2 to TRBJ1-3; D unclear. This clonotype was sampled from an adult in good health. The source was peripheral blood, collected on day 0 of AZD1222 vaccination. The CDR3 loop reads CASSLVVSGNTIYF. CDR3 DNA sequence: TGTGCCAGCAGCTTAGTAGTCTCTGGAAACACCATATATTTT.